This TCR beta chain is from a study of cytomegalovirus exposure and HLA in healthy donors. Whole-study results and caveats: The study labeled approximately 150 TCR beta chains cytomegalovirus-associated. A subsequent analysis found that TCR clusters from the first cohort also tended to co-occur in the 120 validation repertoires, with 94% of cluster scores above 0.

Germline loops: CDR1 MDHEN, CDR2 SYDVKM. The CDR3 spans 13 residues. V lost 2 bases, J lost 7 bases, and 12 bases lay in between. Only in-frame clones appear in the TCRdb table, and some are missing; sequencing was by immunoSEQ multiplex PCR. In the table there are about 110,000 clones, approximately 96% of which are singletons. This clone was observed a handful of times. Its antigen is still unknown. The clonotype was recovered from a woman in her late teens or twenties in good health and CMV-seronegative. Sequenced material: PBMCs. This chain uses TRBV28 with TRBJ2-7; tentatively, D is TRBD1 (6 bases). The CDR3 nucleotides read TGTGCCAGCAGTTTAACTCAGGGGCGAGAGCAGTACTTC. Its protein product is CASSLTQGREQYF.